The clone carrying this T cell receptor beta chain turned up a few times. Time point given: pre-sensitization, week 0. Treatment reported: therapeutic diphenylcyclopropenone sensitization with weekly scalp DPC. This sample was included in a study of human T cells and chemical hapten exposure. V was shortened by 5 bases and J by 7 bases, with 11 bases between the two germline ends. The V gene's germline CDR1 is LGHDT and CDR2 YNNKEL (reference sequence). The CDR3 is made up of 13 amino acids. TCRdb itself ran the RACE reads through MiXCR, one entry per CDR3 protein. The table shows approximately 320,000 distinct CDR3 sequences, with roughly 6% occurring only once.

This rearrangement joins TRBV3-1 to TRBJ2-2; D is perhaps TRBD1 (5 bases). The TCR originated in a woman younger than 30 with alopecia areata. Some clones in this sample may be carry-over from other donors' samples. The material sequenced was whole blood, taken in connection with sensitization to the hapten diphenylcyclopropenone (DPC). The CDR3 nucleotides are TGTGCCAGCAGCGTGGGGCTTATCGGGGAGCTGTTTTTT. It codes for CASSVGLIGELFF.